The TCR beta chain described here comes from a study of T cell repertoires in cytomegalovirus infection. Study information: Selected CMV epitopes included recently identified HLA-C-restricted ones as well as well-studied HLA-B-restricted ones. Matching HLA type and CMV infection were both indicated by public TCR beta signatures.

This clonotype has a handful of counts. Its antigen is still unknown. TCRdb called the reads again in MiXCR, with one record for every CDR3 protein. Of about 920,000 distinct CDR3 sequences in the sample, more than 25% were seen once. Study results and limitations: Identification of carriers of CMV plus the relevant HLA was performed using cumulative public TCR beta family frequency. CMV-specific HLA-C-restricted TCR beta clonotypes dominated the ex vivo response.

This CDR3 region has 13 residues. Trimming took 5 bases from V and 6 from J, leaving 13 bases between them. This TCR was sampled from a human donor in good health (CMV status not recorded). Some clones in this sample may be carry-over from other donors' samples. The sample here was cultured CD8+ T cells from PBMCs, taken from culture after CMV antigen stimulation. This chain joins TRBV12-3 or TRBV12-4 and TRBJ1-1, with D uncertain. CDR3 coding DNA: TGTGCCAGCAGTCCCCACAGAACCGCTGAAGCTTTCTTT. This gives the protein CASSPHRTAEAFF.